This paragraph covers one T cell receptor (beta chain) sequence. The data originate from a study of memory CD4+ T cells and cytomegalovirus serostatus. The sort gate was single viable CD3+CD4+CD8-CD45RO+ cells for memory CD4+ T cells. CMV serostatus came from serum IgG against pp150, pp28, p38, p52. The assay was immunoSEQ multiplex PCR, and TCRdb's table has in-frame clones only and misses some. The top ten clones hold around 0.61% of a sample with under 65,000 clones, approximately 78% of them seen once. Germline V lookup: CDR1 SEHNR, CDR2 FQNEAQ (reference sequence). The junction had 4 bases not matched to a gene; V was cut back by 3 bases and J by 4 bases. This CDR3 spans 16 amino acids.

Sequences were obtained from memory CD4+ T cells from blood. This TCR was sampled from an adult in good health and CMV-seronegative. The chain couples TRBV7-9 to TRBJ2-3, with 13 bases fitting TRBD2. CDR3 in amino acids: CASSLGLAGFADTQYF. The CDR3 bases are TGTGCCAGCAGCTTGGGACTAGCGGGGTTTGCAGATACGCAGTATTTT.